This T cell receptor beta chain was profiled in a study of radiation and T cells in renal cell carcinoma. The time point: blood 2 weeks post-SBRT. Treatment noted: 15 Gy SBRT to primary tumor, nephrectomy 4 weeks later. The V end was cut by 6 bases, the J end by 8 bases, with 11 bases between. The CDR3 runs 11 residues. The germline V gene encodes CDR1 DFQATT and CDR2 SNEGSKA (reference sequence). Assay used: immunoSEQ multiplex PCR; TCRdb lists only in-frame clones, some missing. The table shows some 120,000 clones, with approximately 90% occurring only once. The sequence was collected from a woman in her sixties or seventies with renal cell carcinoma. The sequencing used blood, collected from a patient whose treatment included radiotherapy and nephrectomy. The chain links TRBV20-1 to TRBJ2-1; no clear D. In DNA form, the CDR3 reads TGCAGTGCGTTACGGGTAGATGAGCAGTTCTTC. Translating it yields CSALRVDEQFF.